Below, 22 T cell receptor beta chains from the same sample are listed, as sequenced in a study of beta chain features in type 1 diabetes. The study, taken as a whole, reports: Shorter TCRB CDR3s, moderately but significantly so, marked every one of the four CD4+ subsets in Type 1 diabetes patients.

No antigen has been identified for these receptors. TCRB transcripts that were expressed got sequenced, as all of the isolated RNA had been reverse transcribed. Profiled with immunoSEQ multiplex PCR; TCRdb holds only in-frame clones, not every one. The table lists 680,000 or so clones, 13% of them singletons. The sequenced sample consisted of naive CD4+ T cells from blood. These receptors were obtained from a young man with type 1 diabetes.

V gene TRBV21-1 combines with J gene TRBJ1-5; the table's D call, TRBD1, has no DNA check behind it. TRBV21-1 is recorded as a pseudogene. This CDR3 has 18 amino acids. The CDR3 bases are TGTGCCAGCCCTCCGCCGGGGGACAGGGGTCATAGCAATCAGCCCCAGCATTTT. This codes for CASPPPGDRGHSNQPQHF.

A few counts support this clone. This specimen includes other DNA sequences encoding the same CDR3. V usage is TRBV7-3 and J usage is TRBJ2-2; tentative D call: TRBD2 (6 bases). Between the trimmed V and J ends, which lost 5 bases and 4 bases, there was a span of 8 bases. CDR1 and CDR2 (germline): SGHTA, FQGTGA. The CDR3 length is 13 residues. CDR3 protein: CASSLGGTGELFF. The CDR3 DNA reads TGTGCCAGCAGCCTCGGGGGCACCGGGGAGCTGTTTTTT.

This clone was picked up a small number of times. Here the CDR3 DNA reads TGTGCCAGTAGTCTCTACCAGAATGAGCAGTTCTTC. Its protein is CASSLYQNEQFF. This rearrangement joins TRBV19 to TRBJ2-1; no clear D gene. This CDR3 comprises 12 residues. Trimming took 5 bases from V and 7 from J, leaving 9 bases between them. The germline V gene encodes CDR1 LNHDA and CDR2 SQIVND (reference sequence).

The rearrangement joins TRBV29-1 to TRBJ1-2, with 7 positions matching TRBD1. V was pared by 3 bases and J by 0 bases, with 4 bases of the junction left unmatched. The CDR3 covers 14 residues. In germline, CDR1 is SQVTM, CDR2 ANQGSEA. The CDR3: CSVDGDRANYGYTF. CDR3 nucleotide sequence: TGCAGCGTTGATGGCGACAGGGCTAACTATGGCTACACCTTC.

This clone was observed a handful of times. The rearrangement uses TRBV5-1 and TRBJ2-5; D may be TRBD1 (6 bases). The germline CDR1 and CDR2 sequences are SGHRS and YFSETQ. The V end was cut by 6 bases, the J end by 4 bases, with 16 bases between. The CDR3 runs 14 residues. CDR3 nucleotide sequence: TGCGCCAGCAACCCTACGACAGGCCGAGAGACCCAGTACTTC. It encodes CASNPTTGRETQYF.

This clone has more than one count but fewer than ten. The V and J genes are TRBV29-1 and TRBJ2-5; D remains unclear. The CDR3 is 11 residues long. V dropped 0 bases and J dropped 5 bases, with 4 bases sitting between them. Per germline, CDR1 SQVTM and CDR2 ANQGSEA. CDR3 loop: CSVEEPETQYF. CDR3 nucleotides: TGCAGCGTTGAAGAACCTGAGACCCAGTACTTC.

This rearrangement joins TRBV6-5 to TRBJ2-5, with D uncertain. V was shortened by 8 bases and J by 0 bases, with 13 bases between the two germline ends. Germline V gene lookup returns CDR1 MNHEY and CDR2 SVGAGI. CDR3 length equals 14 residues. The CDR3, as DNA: TGTGCCAGCGGCCACGCAAACCACCAAGAGACCCAGTACTTC. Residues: CASGHANHQETQYF.

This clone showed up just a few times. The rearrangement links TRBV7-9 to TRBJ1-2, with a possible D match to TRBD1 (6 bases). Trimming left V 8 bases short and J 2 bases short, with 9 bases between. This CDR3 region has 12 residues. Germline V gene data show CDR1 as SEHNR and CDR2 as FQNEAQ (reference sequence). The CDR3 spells CASGTGNYGYTF. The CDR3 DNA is TGTGCCAGCGGCACAGGGAACTATGGCTACACCTTC.

DNA of the CDR3: TGTGCCAGCAGTTCCCCGGGGAGGGGGGCCTTAGATACGCAGTATTTT. Translation gives CASSSPGRGALDTQYF. The genes are TRBV27 and TRBJ2-3; tentative D call: TRBD2 (7 bases). V was clipped by 4 bases and J by 5 bases, with 19 bases between them. CDR1 MNHEY and CDR2 SMNVEV come from the germline V gene (reference sequence). This CDR3 has 16 residues.

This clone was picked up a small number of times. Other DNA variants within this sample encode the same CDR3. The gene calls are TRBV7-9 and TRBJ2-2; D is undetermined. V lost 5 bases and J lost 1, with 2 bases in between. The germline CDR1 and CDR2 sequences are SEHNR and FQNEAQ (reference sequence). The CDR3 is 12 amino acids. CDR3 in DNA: TGTGCCAGCAGCCTGAACACCGGGGAGCTGTTTTTT. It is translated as CASSLNTGELFF.

In DNA, the CDR3 is TGTGCCAGCAGCGCCCGGGACGGAATCTTGAACACTGAAGCTTTCTTT. It translates to CASSARDGILNTEAFF. The rearrangement uses TRBV9 and TRBJ1-1, with D maybe TRBD1 (5 bases). V was shortened by 3 bases and J by 0 bases, with 15 bases between the two germline ends. CDR1 SGDLS and CDR2 YYNGEE come from the germline V gene. The CDR3 consists of 16 residues.

The CDR3 DNA follows: TGTGCCAGCAGCTTGCTGGGGCTGGGTGCAGGGCAGTATGGCTACACCTTC. Residues: CASSLLGLGAGQYGYTF. This chain uses TRBV5-4 with TRBJ1-2; TRBD1 is a possible D gene (5 bases). With 1 base removed from V and 5 bases from J, the gap between germline ends came to 21 bases. Germline CDR1 SGHNT, CDR2 YYREEE (reference sequence). There are 17 residues in the CDR3.

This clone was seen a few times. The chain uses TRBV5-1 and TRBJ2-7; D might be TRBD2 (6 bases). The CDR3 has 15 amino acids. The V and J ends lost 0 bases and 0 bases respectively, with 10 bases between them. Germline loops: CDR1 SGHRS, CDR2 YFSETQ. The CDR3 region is CASSLEAGFSYEQYF. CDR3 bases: TGCGCCAGCAGCTTGGAAGCGGGTTTCTCCTACGAGCAGTACTTC.

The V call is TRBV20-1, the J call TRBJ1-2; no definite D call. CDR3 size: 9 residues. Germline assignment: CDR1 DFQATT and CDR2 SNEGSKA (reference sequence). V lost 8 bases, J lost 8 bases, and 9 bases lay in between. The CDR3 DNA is TGCAGTCCGTCCGGGGGCTACACCTTC. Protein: CSPSGGYTF.

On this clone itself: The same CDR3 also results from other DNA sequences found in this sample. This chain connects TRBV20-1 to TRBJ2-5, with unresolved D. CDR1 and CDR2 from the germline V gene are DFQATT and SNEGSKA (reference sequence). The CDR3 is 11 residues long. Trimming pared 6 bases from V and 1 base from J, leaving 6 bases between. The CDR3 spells CSAGGQETQYF. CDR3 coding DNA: TGCAGTGCGGGCGGCCAAGAGACCCAGTACTTC.

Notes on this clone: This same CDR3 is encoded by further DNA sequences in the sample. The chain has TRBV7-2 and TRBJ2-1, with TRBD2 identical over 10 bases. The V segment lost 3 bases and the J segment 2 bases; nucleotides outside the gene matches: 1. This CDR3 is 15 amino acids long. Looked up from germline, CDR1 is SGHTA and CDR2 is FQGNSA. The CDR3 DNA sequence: TGTGCCAGCAGCTTTAGCGGGGGGCCCTACAATGAGCAGTTCTTC. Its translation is CASSFSGGPYNEQFF.

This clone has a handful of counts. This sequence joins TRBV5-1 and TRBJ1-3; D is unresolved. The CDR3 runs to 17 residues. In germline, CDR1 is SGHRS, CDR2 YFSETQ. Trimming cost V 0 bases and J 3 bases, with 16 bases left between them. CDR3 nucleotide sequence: TGCGCCAGCAGCTTGGGGCAAGTTCAACAGAATGGAAACACCATATATTTT. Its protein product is CASSLGQVQQNGNTIYF.

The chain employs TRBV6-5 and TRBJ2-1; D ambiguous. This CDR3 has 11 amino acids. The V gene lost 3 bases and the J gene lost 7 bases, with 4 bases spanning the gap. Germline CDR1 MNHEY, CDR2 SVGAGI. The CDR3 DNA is TGTGCCAGCAGTTATTGGAATGAGCAGTTCTTC. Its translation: CASSYWNEQFF.

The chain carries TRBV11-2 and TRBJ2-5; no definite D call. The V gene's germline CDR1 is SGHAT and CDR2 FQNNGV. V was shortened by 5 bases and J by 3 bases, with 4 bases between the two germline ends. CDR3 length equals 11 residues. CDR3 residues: CASSREETQYF. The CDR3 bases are TGTGCCAGCAGCAGAGAAGAGACCCAGTACTTC.

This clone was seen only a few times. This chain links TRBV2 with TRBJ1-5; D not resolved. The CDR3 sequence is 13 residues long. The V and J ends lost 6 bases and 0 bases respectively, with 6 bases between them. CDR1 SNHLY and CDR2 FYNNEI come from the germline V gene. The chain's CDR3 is CASSVTSNQPQHF. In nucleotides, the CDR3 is TGTGCCAGCAGCGTCACTAGCAATCAGCCCCAGCATTTT. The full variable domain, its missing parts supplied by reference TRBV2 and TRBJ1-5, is EPEVTQTPSHQVTQMGQEVILRCVPISNHLYFYWYRQILGQKVEFLVSFYNNEISEKSEIFDDQFSVERPDGSNFTLKIRSTKLEDSAMYFCASSVTSNQPQHFGDGTRLSIL.

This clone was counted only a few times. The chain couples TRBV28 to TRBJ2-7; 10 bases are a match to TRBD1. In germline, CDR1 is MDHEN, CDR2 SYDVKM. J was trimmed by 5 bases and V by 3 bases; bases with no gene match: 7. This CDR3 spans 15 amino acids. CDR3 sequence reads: CASSLMGQGRDEQYF. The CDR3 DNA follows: TGTGCCAGCAGTTTGATGGGACAGGGGAGAGACGAGCAGTACTTC.

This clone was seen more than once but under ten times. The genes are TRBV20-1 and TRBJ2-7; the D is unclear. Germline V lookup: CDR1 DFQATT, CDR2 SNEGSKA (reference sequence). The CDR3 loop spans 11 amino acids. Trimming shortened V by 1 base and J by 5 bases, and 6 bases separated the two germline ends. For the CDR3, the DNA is TGCAGTGCTAGAGGAAGCGACGAGCAGTACTTC. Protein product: CSARGSDEQYF.